Each of the 8 T cell receptor beta chains below was sequenced from the same sample in a study of control samples from healthy donors and cancer patients. Assay: immunoSEQ multiplex PCR; the TCRdb copy retains only in-frame clones and omits some. The sample records some 18,000 clones, approximately 80% being singletons. Sequencing used PBMCs. Every receptor here comes from a woman in her 70s with lung cancer.

The J gene is TRBJ2-3, the V gene TRBV6-4, with D tentatively TRBD1 or TRBD2 (5 bases each). Trimming cost V 8 bases and J 0 bases, with 12 bases left between them. This CDR3 spans 14 amino acids. CDR1 is MRHNA and CDR2 is SNTAGT in the germline V gene. The CDR3 loop reads CASAYRDSTDTQYF. Here the CDR3 DNA reads TGTGCCAGCGCCTACCGGGACAGCACAGATACGCAGTATTTT.

CDR3 sequence (DNA): TGCGCCAGCAGCTTCGGACTAGCGGGACTCTCCGGGGAGCTGTTTTTT. It encodes CASSFGLAGLSGELFF. The rearrangement links TRBV5-1 to TRBJ2-2; 12 bases fit TRBD2. This CDR3 is built from 16 residues. Trimming at V came to 2 bases and at J to 6 bases, leaving 5 bases not matched to a gene. CDR1 and CDR2 from the germline V gene are SGHRS and YFSETQ.

This clone occurred once. This chain uses TRBV7-6 with TRBJ2-1; no reliable D call. This CDR3 region has 15 residues. Trimming took off 4 bases at V and 0 bases at J, with 10 bases between the two ends. Germline CDR1 and CDR2: SGHVS and FNYEAQ. This chain's CDR3 is CASSSTGNSYNEQFF. In DNA form, the CDR3 reads TGTGCCAGCAGCTCGACCGGCAACTCCTACAATGAGCAGTTCTTC. Looking up the rest from reference TRBV7-6 and TRBJ2-1 gives the full variable domain: GAGVSQSPRYKVTKRGQDVALRCDPISGHVSLYWYRQALGQGPEFLTYFNYEAQQDKSGLPNDRFSAERPEGSISTLTIQRTEQRDSAMYRCASSSTGNSYNEQFFGPGTRLTVL.

The chain uses TRBV5-1 and TRBJ1-1; D possibly corresponds to TRBD1 (6 bases). This CDR3 is 14 amino acids long. In germline, CDR1 is SGHRS, CDR2 YFSETQ. Deletions cut 4 bases from V and 2 bases from J, with 12 bases between. In DNA form, the CDR3 reads TGCGCCAGCAGCCCTACAGGGTCCAACACTGAAGCTTTCTTT. Amino acids: CASSPTGSNTEAFF.

The chain is built from TRBV7-9 and TRBJ1-1; 7 bases fit TRBD1. Trimming took 3 bases from V and 6 from J; bases not matched to a gene: 7. CDR1 is SEHNR and CDR2 is FQNEAQ in the germline V gene (reference sequence). This CDR3 is 14 amino acids long. Here the CDR3 DNA reads TGTGCCAGCAGCTTGACAGGGAAAGGTTCTGAAGCTTTCTTT. This encodes CASSLTGKGSEAFF.

Comments on this clone: The junction differs from germline at one of its ends, possibly a read error. The chain uses TRBV28 and TRBJ2-7; 9 bases are shared with TRBD1. The CDR3 length is 14 residues. Germline V gene lookup returns CDR1 MDHEN and CDR2 SYDVKM. CDR3 amino acids: CASSLWDRAPKQYF. CDR3 coding DNA: TGTGCCAGCAGTCTATGGGACAGGGCTCCCAAGCAGTACTTC.

The genes are TRBV19 and TRBJ2-4, with D perhaps matching TRBD2 (6 bases). This CDR3 spans 18 amino acids. Per germline, CDR1 LNHDA and CDR2 SQIVND (reference sequence). V shed 8 bases and J shed 1 base, with 24 bases lying between them. The DNA of the CDR3 is TGTGCCAGTTCCGTCCCTTTTGATGGGACTTGGGCCAAAAACATTCAGTACTTC. Protein sequence: CASSVPFDGTWAKNIQYF.

This chain connects TRBV6-6 to TRBJ1-1; a weak D match, TRBD1 (5 bases). Trimming left V 5 bases short and J 4 bases short, with 14 bases between. This CDR3 is built from 14 residues. Germline CDR1 reads MNHNY; CDR2 reads SVGAGI (reference sequence). CDR3 in amino acids: CASSPDGGSTEAFF. The CDR3 nucleotides are TGTGCCAGCAGTCCTGACGGGGGGTCCACTGAAGCTTTCTTT.